Listed here is a single TCR beta chain. Antigen specificity is unknown. The data are from a study of cytotoxic CD8 clonotypes in ibrutinib-treated CLL. Study observations and caveats: Stable or contracted on treatment, public clonotypes were also uncommon. At ibrutinib response, clonality increased, and at progression it declined back toward baseline.

V dropped 0 bases and J dropped 8; count of bases not matched to a gene: 7. This CDR3 comprises 15 residues. The germline CDR1 and CDR2 sequences are SGHRS and YFSETQ. T cells were sequenced at a targeted depth of 1 in 200,000 to 1 in 1 million. Clones were sequenced by immunoSEQ multiplex PCR, and TCRdb holds only the in-frame ones, with some missing. This table holds 270,000 or so clones, 70% to 80% found once. The chain has TRBV5-1 and TRBJ2-4; 8 nucleotides align to TRBD1. The specimen was PBMCs, collected at disease progression, from a patient treated with ibrutinib. This TCR derives from a human donor with chronic lymphocytic leukemia. The chain's CDR3 is CASSLAGTGFDIQYF. The CDR3 coding sequence is TGCGCCAGCAGCTTGGCGGGGACAGGATTCGACATTCAGTACTTC.